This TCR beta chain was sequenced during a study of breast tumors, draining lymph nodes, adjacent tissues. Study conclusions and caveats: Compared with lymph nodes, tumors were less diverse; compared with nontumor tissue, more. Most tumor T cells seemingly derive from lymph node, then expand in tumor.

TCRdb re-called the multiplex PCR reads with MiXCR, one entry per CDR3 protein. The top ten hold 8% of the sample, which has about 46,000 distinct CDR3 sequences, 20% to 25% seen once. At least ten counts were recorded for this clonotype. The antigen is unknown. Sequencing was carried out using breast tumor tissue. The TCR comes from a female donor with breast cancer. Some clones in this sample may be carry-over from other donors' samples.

CDR3 sequence (DNA): TGTGCCAGCAGCCCCCGGGACAGGGGGGTCTACAATGAGCAGTTCTTC. Translating gives CASSPRDRGVYNEQFF. The chain couples TRBV3-1 to TRBJ2-1; the match to TRBD1 covers 11 bases. The CDR3 has 16 amino acids. Germline V gives CDR1 LGHDT, CDR2 YNNKEL (reference sequence). Trimming removed 4 bases from V and 3 bases from J; junction bases left unmatched: 5.